This T cell receptor beta chain was observed in a study of T cell repertoires in cytomegalovirus infection. On the study more broadly: Public TCR beta signatures indicated both CMV infection and matching HLA type. General study findings and limits: It was HLA-C-restricted CMV-specific TCR beta clonotypes that dominated the response ex vivo.

This clonotype occurred many times. No antigen is known for it. TCRdb reprocessed the reads with MiXCR, giving one entry per CDR3 protein. The sample has a few hundred thousand distinct CDR3 sequences; 40% are singletons. Sequencing was performed on cultured PBMCs, taken from culture after CMV antigen stimulation. The source is a human donor in good health (CMV status not recorded). Some clones in this sample may be carry-over from other donors' samples.

This chain's CDR3 is CASSLGQGLEQYF. Written as DNA, the CDR3 is TGTGCCAGCAGCTTAGGACAGGGGCTCGAGCAGTACTTC. The chain carries TRBV7-2 and TRBJ2-7; TRBD1 matches 8 bases. Looked up from germline, CDR1 is SGHTA and CDR2 is FQGNSA. This CDR3 is 13 amino acids long. The V segment lost 1 base and the J segment 6 bases; nucleotides outside the gene matches: 2.